These 10 T cell receptor beta chains were all obtained from the same sample, sequenced in a study of control samples from healthy donors and cancer patients. Sequencing was performed with immunoSEQ multiplex PCR; in TCRdb, only in-frame clones are kept and a portion is missing. Of 100,000 to 150,000 clones in the sample, around nine tenths were seen once. The sample was blood. These receptors originate from a middle-aged man in good health.

The chain joins TRBV12-3 or TRBV12-4 to TRBJ2-2; D ambiguous. Trimming shortened V by 3 bases and J by 8 bases, and 4 bases separated the two germline ends. The CDR3 length is 11 residues. CDR3 sequence reads: CASSLEGELFF. Written as DNA, the CDR3 is TGTGCCAGCAGTTTGGAAGGGGAGCTGTTTTTT.

Only one count was recorded for this clone. The chain joins TRBV2 to TRBJ2-7, with D perhaps assigned TRBD1 or TRBD2 (6 bases each). Trimming took off 3 bases at V and 5 bases at J, with 14 bases between the two ends. The CDR3 consists of 14 residues. CDR1 and CDR2 from the germline V gene are SNHLY and FYNNEI. CDR3 loop: CASSDEGGIDEQYF. The CDR3 DNA reads TGTGCCAGCAGTGACGAGGGGGGCATCGACGAGCAGTACTTC. The entire variable domain, with the rest obtained from reference TRBV2 and TRBJ2-7, is as follows: EPEVTQTPSHQVTQMGQEVILRCVPISNHLYFYWYRQILGQKVEFLVSFYNNEISEKSEIFDDQFSVERPDGSNFTLKIRSTKLEDSAMYFCASSDEGGIDEQYFGPGTRLTVT.

V and J are TRBV27 and TRBJ1-6; a weak D match, TRBD1 (6 bases). The length of the CDR3 is 16 residues. V gave up 2 bases and J gave up 8 bases, with 16 bases separating them. Germline V CDR1 and CDR2: MNHEY, SMNVEV (reference sequence). In nucleotides, the CDR3 is TGTGCCAGCAGTTTAACCGTGTCCGGGGGCGATTCACCCCTCCACTTT. This encodes CASSLTVSGGDSPLHF.

The CDR3, as DNA: TGTGCCAGCAGCCCCCGGACCCTTGGGAGGAGCTCCTACAATGAGCAGTTCTTC. Protein product: CASSPRTLGRSSYNEQFF. The chain has TRBV11-2 and TRBJ2-1; tentatively, D is TRBD2 (6 bases). The CDR3 spans 18 residues. Trimming shortened V by 5 bases and J by 0 bases, and 20 bases separated the two germline ends. Germline values: CDR1 SGHAT, CDR2 FQNNGV.

This chain links TRBV6-5 with TRBJ1-1; D remains unclear. CDR1 and CDR2 (germline): MNHEY, SVGAGI. CDR3 size: 15 residues. Between the trimmed V and J ends, which lost 6 bases and 4 bases, there was a span of 18 bases. This chain's CDR3 is CASRQLGWVGTEAFF. The CDR3 bases are TGTGCCAGCAGACAGCTCGGGTGGGTAGGCACTGAAGCTTTCTTT.

The V gene is TRBV7-8, the J gene TRBJ2-5; D possibly corresponds to TRBD2 (6 bases). V was pared by 5 bases and J by 4 bases, with 14 bases between. This CDR3 contains 14 residues. CDR1 SGHVS and CDR2 FQNEAQ come from the germline V gene. DNA of the CDR3: TGTGCCAGCAGCCGGCTACTAGCTCCAGAGACCCAGTACTTC. Encoded protein: CASSRLLAPETQYF.

J is TRBJ1-1 and V is TRBV5-3, with TRBD1 as a possible D gene (6 bases). TRBV5-3 is sorted into the ORF group, with uncertain function. This CDR3 spans 13 amino acids. The V and J ends lost 6 bases and 2 bases respectively, with 11 bases between them. The CDR3 DNA follows: TGTGCCAGAAAGACAGGACTAAACACTGAAGCTTTCTTT. Translating gives CARKTGLNTEAFF.

The chain combines TRBV10-3 with TRBJ2-3; D uncertain. V gave up 4 bases and J gave up 0 bases, with 5 bases separating them. The CDR3 sequence is 13 residues long. Germline CDR1 ENHRY, CDR2 SYGVKD. The CDR3 DNA is TGTGCCATCAGTGGGGCTAGCACAGATACGCAGTATTTT. Protein sequence: CAISGASTDTQYF.

In nucleotides, the CDR3 is TGTGCCATCAGGGGGACTGTCGCTAACTATGGCTACACCTTC. It translates to CAIRGTVANYGYTF. This chain connects TRBV10-3 to TRBJ1-2; D is possibly TRBD1 (5 bases). Per the germline V gene, CDR1 is ENHRY and CDR2 is SYGVKD. The V and J ends lost 6 bases and 0 bases respectively, with 11 bases between them. The CDR3 covers 14 residues.

The chain joins TRBV2 to TRBJ1-1, with TRBD1 identical over 7 bases. CDR1 and CDR2 from the germline V gene are SNHLY and FYNNEI. The CDR3 covers 15 residues. V was pared by 7 bases and J by 4 bases, with 12 bases of the junction left unmatched. DNA for the CDR3: TGTGCCAGCACCGGGGAAGGGGGCCGGGCCACTGAAGCTTTCTTT. This codes for CASTGEGGRATEAFF. The full variable domain, rest sourced from reference TRBV2 and TRBJ1-1, is EPEVTQTPSHQVTQMGQEVILRCVPISNHLYFYWYRQILGQKVEFLVSFYNNEISEKSEIFDDQFSVERPDGSNFTLKIRSTKLEDSAMYFCASTGEGGRATEAFFGQGTRLTVV.